This T cell receptor (beta chain) derives from a study of OX40 agonist ivuxolimab in advanced cancers. Study summary: Three patients, one with hepatocellular carcinoma and two with cutaneous melanoma, responded partially.

TCRdb's copy holds only in-frame clones and misses some; the assay was immunoSEQ multiplex PCR. The sample includes roughly 50,000 clones, approximately 90% seen only once; the top ten take 10%. CDR1 is MNHEY, CDR2 SMNVEV, per germline (reference sequence). Trimming cost V 3 bases and J 1 base, with 6 bases left between them. This CDR3 is built from 13 residues. About this clone: The target antigen is unknown.

Whole-study findings and limits: The work left the antigen specificity of expanded peripheral T cells undetermined. Relatively little clonal expansion, among the lowest observed, appeared in partial responders at 0.1-3.0 mg/kg.

The material sequenced was CD4+ or CD8+ T cells sorted from blood, taken in a trial of the OX40 agonist ivuxolimab. The clonotype was recovered from an adult with an advanced solid tumor such as melanoma, head and neck, liver or kidney cancer. The rearrangement uses TRBV27 and TRBJ1-1; the D is unclear. Written as DNA, the CDR3 is TGTGCCAGCAGTTTTACGCGGAACACTGAAGCTTTCTTT. This encodes CASSFTRNTEAFF.